The source of this TCR beta chain is a study of T cell responses to AZD1222 COVID-19 vaccine. Data came from immunoSEQ multiplex PCR; TCRdb stores just in-frame clones and leaves some out. Among approximately 130,000 clones listed, around 83% were seen once. This CDR3 spans 15 amino acids. In germline, CDR1 is SGHNT, CDR2 YENEEA. Trimming removed 7 bases at V and 1 base at J, with 13 bases between. This clonotype originated in an adult who received the AZD1222 COVID-19 vaccine. The sequencing used peripheral blood, collected 28 days after the second AZD1222 dose. The V gene is TRBV11-3, the J gene TRBJ2-2; D perhaps matches TRBD1 (6 bases). The CDR3 sequence is CASTQTGRNTGELFF. The DNA of the CDR3 is TGTGCCAGCACCCAAACAGGGCGGAACACCGGGGAGCTGTTTTTT.